This T cell receptor beta chain was sequenced in a study of T cell responses to AZD1222 COVID-19 vaccine. General study points: Donors in the cohort were predominantly white British and more often female, and clonal diversity was possibly underestimated. Nearly half of spike-specific TCRs reportedly target variant regions that are unmutated in the B.1.351 and B.1.1.7 variants.

Trimming stripped 5 bases from V and 2 bases from J, with 12 bases between. CDR3 size: 14 residues. CDR1 and CDR2 (germline): SGHTA, FQGNSA. For this clone: Its target is not known.

TCRdb's table, derived via immunoSEQ multiplex PCR, lists solely in-frame clones and lacks some. Of some 140,000 clones in the sample, around 93% were seen once. The rearrangement joins TRBV7-2 to TRBJ1-2, with D unclear. The specimen was peripheral blood, collected 28 days after the second AZD1222 dose. The source of this sequence is an adult who received the AZD1222 COVID-19 vaccine. The CDR3 DNA reads TGTGCCAGCAGCCTTCGTCGCGAAAACTATGGCTACACCTTC. This sequence encodes CASSLRRENYGYTF.